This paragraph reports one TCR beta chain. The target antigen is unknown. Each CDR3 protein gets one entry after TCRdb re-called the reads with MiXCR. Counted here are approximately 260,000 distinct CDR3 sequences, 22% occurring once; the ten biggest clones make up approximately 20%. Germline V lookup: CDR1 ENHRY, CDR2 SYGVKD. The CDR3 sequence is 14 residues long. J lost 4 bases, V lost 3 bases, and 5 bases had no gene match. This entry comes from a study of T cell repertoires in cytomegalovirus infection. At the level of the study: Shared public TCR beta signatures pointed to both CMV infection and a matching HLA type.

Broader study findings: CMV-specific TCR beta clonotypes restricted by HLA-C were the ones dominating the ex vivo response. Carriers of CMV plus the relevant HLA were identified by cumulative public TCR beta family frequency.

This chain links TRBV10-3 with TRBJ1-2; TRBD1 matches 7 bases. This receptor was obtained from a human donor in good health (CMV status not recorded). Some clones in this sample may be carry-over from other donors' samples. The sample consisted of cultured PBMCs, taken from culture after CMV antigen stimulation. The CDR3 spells CAISEGQDFYGYTF. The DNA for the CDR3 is TGTGCCATCAGTGAAGGACAGGACTTCTATGGCTACACCTTC.